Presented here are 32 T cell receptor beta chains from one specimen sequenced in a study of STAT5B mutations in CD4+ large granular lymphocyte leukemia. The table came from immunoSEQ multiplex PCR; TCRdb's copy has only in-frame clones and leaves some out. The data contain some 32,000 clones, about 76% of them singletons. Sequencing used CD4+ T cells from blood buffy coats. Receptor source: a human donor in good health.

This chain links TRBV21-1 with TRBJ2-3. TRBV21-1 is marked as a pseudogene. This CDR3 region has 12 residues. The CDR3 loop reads CASFGPRNTQYF. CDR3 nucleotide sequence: TGTGCCAGCTTCGGACCCAGGAATACGCAGTATTTT.

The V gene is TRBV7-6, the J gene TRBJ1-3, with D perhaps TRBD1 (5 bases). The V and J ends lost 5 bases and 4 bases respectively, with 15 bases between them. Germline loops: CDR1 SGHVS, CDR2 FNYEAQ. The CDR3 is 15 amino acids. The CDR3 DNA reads TGTGCCAGCAGCCGACAGACGACGGAAGGAAACACCATATATTTT. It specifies CASSRQTTEGNTIYF.

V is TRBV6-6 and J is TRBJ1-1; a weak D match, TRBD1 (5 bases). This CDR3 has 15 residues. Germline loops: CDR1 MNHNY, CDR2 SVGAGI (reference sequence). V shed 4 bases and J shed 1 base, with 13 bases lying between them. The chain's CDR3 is CASSSTGTENTEAFF. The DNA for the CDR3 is TGTGCCAGCAGTTCGACCGGGACGGAGAACACTGAAGCTTTCTTT.

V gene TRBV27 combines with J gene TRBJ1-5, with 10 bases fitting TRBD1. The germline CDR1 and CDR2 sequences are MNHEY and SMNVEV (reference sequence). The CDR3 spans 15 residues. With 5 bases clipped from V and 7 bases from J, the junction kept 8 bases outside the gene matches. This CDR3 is CASSGLGQGMQPQHF. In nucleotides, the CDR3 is TGTGCCAGCAGTGGACTGGGACAGGGGATGCAGCCCCAGCATTTT.

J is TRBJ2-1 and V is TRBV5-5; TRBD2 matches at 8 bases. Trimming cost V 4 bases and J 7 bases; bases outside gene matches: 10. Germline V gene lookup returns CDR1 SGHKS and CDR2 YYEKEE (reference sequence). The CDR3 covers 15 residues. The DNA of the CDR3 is TGTGCCAGCAGCCTAACGGGAGGGCCATTTAATGAGCAGTTCTTC. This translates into CASSLTGGPFNEQFF.

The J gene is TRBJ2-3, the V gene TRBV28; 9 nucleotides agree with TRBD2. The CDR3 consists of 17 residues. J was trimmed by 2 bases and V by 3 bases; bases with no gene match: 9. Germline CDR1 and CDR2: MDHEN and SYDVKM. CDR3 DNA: TGTGCCAGCAGTTTGGCCGCTAGCGGGGCCAACACAGATACGCAGTATTTT. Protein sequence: CASSLAASGANTDTQYF.

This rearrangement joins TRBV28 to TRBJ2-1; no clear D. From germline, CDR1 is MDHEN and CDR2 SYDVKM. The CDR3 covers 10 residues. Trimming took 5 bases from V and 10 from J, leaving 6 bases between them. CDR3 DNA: TGTGCCAGCAGTAGGCGGGAGCAGTTCTTC. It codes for CASSRREQFF. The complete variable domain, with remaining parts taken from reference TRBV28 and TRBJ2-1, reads DVKVTQSSRYLVKRTGEKVFLECVQDMDHENMFWYRQDPGLGLRLIYFSYDVKMKEKGDIPEGYSVSREKKERFSLILESASTNQTSMYLCASSRREQFFGPGTRLTVL.

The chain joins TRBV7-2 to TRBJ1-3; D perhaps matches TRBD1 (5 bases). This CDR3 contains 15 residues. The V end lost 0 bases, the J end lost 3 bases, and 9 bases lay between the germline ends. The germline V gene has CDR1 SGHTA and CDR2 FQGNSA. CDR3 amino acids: CASSLAPGYGNTIYF. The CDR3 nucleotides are TGTGCCAGCAGCTTAGCGCCAGGGTATGGAAACACCATATATTTT.

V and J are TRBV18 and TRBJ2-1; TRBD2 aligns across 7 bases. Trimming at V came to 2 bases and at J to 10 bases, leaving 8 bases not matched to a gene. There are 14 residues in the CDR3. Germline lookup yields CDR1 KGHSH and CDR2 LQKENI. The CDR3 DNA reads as TGTGCCAGCTCACCAAGGGAGGGTGAGCGGGAGCAGTTCTTC. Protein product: CASSPREGEREQFF.

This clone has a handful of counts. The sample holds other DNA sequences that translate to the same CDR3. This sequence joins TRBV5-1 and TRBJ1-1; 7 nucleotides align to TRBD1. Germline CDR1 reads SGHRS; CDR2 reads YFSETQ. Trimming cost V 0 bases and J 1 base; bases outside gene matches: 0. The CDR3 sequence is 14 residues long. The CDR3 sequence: CASSLGDRNTEAFF. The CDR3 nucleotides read TGCGCCAGCAGCTTGGGGGACAGGAACACTGAAGCTTTCTTT.

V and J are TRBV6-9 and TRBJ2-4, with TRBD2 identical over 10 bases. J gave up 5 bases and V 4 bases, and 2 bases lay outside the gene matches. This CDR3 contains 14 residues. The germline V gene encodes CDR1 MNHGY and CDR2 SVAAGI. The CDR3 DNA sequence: TGTGCCAGCAGTTCCGGACTAGCGGAAAACATTCAGTACTTC. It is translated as CASSSGLAENIQYF.

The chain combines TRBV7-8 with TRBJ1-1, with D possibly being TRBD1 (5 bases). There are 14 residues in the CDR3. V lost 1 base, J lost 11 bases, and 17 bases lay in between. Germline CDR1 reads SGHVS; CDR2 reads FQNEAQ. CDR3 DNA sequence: TGTGCCAGCAGCTTAGTCGGGGCAGCACACGGGGCTTTCTTT. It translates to CASSLVGAAHGAFF. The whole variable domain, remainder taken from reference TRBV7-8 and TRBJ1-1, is GAGVSQSPRYKVAKRGQDVALRCDPISGHVSLFWYQQALGQGPEFLTYFQNEAQLDKSGLPSDRFFAERPEGSVSTLKIQRTQQEDSAVYLCASSLVGAAHGAFFGQGTRLTVV.

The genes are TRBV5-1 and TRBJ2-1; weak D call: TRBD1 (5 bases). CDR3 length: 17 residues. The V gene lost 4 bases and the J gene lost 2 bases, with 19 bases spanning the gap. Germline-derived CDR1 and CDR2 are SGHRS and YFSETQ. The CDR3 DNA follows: TGCGCCAGCAGCCCACACACAGGCGTCGGTACCTACAATGAGCAGTTCTTC. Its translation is CASSPHTGVGTYNEQFF.

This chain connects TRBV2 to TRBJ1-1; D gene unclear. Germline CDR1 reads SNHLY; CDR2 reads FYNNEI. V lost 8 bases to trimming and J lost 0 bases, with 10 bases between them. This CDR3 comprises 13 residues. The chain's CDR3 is CASERQLNTEAFF. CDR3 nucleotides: TGTGCCAGCGAGAGGCAGCTGAACACTGAAGCTTTCTTT.

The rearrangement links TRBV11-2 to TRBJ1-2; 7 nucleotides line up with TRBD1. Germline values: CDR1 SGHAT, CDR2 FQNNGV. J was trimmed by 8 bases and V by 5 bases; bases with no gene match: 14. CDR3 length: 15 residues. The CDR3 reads CASSPIRGQYEGYTF. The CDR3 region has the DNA TGTGCCAGCAGCCCAATTAGGGGACAGTATGAAGGCTACACCTTC.

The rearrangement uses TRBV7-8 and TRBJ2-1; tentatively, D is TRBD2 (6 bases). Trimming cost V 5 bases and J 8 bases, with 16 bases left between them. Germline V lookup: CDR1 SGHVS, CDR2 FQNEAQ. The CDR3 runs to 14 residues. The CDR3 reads CASSDGEAVDEQFF. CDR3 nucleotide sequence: TGTGCCAGCAGCGATGGGGAGGCCGTCGATGAGCAGTTCTTC. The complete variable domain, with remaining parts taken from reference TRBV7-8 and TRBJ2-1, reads GAGVSQSPRYKVAKRGQDVALRCDPISGHVSLFWYQQALGQGPEFLTYFQNEAQLDKSGLPSDRFFAERPEGSVSTLKIQRTQQEDSAVYLCASSDGEAVDEQFFGPGTRLTVL.

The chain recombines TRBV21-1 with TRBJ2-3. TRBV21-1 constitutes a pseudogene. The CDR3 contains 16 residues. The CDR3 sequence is CASSPPRASGRDTQYF. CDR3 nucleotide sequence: TGTGCCAGCAGTCCTCCACGGGCTTCAGGTAGGGATACGCAGTATTTT.

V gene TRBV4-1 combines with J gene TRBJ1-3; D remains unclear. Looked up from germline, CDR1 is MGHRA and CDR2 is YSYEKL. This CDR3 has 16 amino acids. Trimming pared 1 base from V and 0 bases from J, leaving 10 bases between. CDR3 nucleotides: TGCGCCAGCAGCCAAGGTGATCTGAGCTCTGGAAACACCATATATTTT. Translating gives CASSQGDLSSGNTIYF.

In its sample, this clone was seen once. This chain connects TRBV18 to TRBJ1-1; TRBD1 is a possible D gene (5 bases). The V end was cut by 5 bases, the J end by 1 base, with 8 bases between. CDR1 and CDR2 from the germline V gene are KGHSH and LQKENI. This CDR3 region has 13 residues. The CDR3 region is CASSIRENTEAFF. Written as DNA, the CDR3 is TGTGCCAGCTCAATCAGGGAGAACACTGAAGCTTTCTTT.

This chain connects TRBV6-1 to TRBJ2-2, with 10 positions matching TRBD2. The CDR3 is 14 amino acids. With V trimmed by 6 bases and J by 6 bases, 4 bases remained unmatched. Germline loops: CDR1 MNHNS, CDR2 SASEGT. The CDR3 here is CASRLAGDAGELFF. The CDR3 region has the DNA TGTGCCAGCAGGCTAGCGGGGGATGCCGGGGAGCTGTTTTTT.

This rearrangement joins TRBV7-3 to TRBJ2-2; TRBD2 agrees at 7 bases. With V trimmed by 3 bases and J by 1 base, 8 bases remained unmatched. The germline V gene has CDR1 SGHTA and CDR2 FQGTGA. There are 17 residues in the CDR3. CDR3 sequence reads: CASSFGGRGLNTGELFF. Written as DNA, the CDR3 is TGTGCCAGCAGCTTTGGGGGGAGGGGCTTGAACACCGGGGAGCTGTTTTTT.

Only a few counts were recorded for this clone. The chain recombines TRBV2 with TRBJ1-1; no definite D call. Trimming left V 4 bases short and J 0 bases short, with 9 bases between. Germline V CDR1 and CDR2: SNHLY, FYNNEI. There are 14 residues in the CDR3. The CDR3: CASSVISMNTEAFF. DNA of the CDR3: TGTGCCAGCAGTGTCATCAGTATGAACACTGAAGCTTTCTTT.

The CDR3 reads CASSQDLRETQYF. The CDR3 nucleotides are TGTGCCAGCAGCCAAGATCTCCGAGAGACCCAGTACTTC. The rearrangement links TRBV14 to TRBJ2-5; no clear D. The CDR3 has 13 amino acids. Trimming removed 0 bases at V and 4 bases at J, with 6 bases between. The germline CDR1 and CDR2 sequences are SGHDN and FVKESK. The full variable domain, its missing parts supplied by reference TRBV14 and TRBJ2-5, is EAGVTQFPSHSVIEKGQTVTLRCDPISGHDNLYWYRRVMGKEIKFLLHFVKESKQDESGMPNNRFLAERTGGTYSTLKVQPAELEDSGVYFCASSQDLRETQYFGPGTRLLVL.

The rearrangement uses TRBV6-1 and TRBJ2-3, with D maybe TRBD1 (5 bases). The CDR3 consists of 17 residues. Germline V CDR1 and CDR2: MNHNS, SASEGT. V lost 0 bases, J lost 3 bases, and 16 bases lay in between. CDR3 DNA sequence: TGTGCCAGCAGTGAAGCGCTTGGGGCAGGAAGAACAGATACGCAGTATTTT. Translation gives CASSEALGAGRTDTQYF.

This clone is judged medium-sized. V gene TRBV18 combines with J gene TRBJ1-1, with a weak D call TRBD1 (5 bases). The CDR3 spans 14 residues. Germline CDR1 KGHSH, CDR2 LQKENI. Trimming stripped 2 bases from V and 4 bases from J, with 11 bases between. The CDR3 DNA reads TGTGCCAGCTCACCAGGCAGGGAGGCCACTGAAGCTTTCTTT. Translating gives CASSPGREATEAFF.

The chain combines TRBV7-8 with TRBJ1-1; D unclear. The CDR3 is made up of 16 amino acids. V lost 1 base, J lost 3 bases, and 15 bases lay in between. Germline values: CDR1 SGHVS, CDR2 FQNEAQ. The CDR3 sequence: CASSLEVSYWDTEAFF. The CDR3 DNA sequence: TGTGCCAGCAGCTTAGAGGTCTCTTATTGGGACACTGAAGCTTTCTTT.

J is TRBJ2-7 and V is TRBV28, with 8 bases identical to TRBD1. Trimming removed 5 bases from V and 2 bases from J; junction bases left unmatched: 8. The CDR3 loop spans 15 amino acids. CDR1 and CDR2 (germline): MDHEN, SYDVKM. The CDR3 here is CASSPHPDRAYEQYF. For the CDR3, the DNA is TGTGCCAGCAGTCCTCACCCGGACAGGGCCTACGAGCAGTACTTC.

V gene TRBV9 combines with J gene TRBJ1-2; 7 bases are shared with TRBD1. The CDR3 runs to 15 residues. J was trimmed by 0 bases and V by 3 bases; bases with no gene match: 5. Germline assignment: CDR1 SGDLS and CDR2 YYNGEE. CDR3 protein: CASSARQGANYGYTF. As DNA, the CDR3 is TGTGCCAGCAGCGCCAGACAGGGAGCTAACTATGGCTACACCTTC. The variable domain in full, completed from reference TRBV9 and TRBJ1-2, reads DSGVTQTPKHLITATGQRVTLRCSPRSGDLSVYWYQQSLDQGLQFLIQYYNGEERAKGNILERFSAQQFPDLHSELNLSSLELGDSALYFCASSARQGANYGYTFGSGTRLTVV.

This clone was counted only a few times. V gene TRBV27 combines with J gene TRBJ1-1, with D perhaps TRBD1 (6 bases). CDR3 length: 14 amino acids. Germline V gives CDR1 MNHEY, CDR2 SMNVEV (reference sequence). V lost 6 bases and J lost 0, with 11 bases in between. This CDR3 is CASRLQGLNTEAFF. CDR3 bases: TGTGCCAGCAGGCTACAGGGCCTGAACACTGAAGCTTTCTTT.

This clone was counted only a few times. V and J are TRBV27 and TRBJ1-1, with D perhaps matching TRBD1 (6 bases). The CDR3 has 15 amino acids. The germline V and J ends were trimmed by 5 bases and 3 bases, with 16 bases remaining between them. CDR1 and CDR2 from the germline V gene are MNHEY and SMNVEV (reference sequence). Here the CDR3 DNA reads TGTGCCAGCAGTGGGCCGGGACACGGATACACTGAAGCTTTCTTT. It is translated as CASSGPGHGYTEAFF.

CDR3 residues: CASSSVPGQGNGAGELFF. For the CDR3, the DNA is TGTGCCAGCAGCTCCGTCCCGGGACAGGGTAATGGGGCCGGGGAGCTGTTTTTT. The chain has TRBV5-4 and TRBJ2-2, with 9 bases aligning to TRBD1. The CDR3 totals 18 residues. V lost 3 bases, J lost 6 bases, and 15 bases stayed unmatched. CDR1 and CDR2 (germline): SGHNT, YYREEE (reference sequence).

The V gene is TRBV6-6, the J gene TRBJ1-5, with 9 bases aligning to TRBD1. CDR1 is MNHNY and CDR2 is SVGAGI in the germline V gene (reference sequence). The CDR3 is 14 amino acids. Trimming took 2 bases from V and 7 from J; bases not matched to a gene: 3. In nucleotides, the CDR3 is TGTGCCAGCAGTTACGGACAGGGGTGGCAGCCCCAGCATTTT. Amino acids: CASSYGQGWQPQHF.